One and the same sample provided the 12 T cell receptor beta chains below, sequenced in a study of OX40 agonist ivuxolimab in advanced cancers. Sequenced by immunoSEQ multiplex PCR; TCRdb stores in-frame clones only, minus some. Among 50,000 or so clones, 84% were seen once, and the ten largest hold 2% to 3%. Specimen: CD4+ or CD8+ T cells sorted from blood, collected in a trial of the OX40 agonist ivuxolimab. The receptors were gathered from an adult with an advanced solid tumor such as melanoma, head and neck, liver or kidney cancer.

As DNA, the CDR3 is TGTGCCAGCAGTCCCCCGAGCCCTGCCAAAAACATTCAGTACTTC. Translating gives CASSPPSPAKNIQYF. J is TRBJ2-4 and V is TRBV28; D is undetermined. V dropped 5 bases and J dropped 1 base, with 12 bases sitting between them. CDR3 length equals 15 residues. Germline CDR1 reads MDHEN; CDR2 reads SYDVKM.

The chain uses TRBV11-1 and TRBJ1-2; D unresolved. Germline CDR1 reads SGHAT; CDR2 reads FQDESV (reference sequence). The length of the CDR3 is 13 residues. Trimming took off 1 base at V and 4 bases at J, with 7 bases between the two ends. CDR3 amino acids: CASSLGHIYGYTF. CDR3 sequence (DNA): TGTGCCAGCAGCTTAGGTCATATCTATGGCTACACCTTC.

The chain links TRBV11-3 to TRBJ2-1, with 10 bases lining up with TRBD1. J gave up 9 bases and V 1 base, and 6 bases lay outside the gene matches. Per germline, CDR1 SGHNT and CDR2 YENEEA. The CDR3 is 15 amino acids. The CDR3 DNA reads TGTGCCAGCAGCTTAGGGGGACAGGGGAGGGCTGAGCAGTTCTTC. It translates to CASSLGGQGRAEQFF. The full variable domain, with the rest looked up from reference TRBV11-3 and TRBJ2-1, is EAGVVQSPRYKIIEKKQPVAFWCNPISGHNTLYWYLQNLGQGPELLIRYENEEAVDDSQLPKDRFSAERLKGVDSTLKIQPAELGDSAVYLCASSLGGQGRAEQFFGPGTRLTVL.

The chain uses TRBV2 and TRBJ2-2; 7 bases match TRBD2. Unmatched junction bases numbered 8, after V lost 6 bases and J lost 7 bases. Germline CDR1 is SNHLY and CDR2 is FYNNEI. The CDR3 length is 14 residues. The CDR3 DNA is TGTGCCAGCAGACCCCGGGGGGTGGGCGGGGAGCTGTTTTTT. Its protein product is CASRPRGVGGELFF.

The chain employs TRBV7-8 and TRBJ1-3, with TRBD1 matching over 9 bases. Trimming removed 4 bases from V and 4 bases from J; junction bases left unmatched: 5. The CDR3 covers 15 residues. From germline, CDR1 is SGHVS and CDR2 FQNEAQ. The DNA of the CDR3 is TGTGCCAGCAGCTCCGGACAGGGGAGCGGAAACACCATATATTTT. It yields the protein CASSSGQGSGNTIYF.

The V and J genes are TRBV2 and TRBJ1-5; perhaps TRBD1 as D (5 bases). The length of the CDR3 is 15 residues. V was shortened by 7 bases and J by 1 base, with 14 bases between the two germline ends. Looked up from germline, CDR1 is SNHLY and CDR2 is FYNNEI. The chain's CDR3 is CASTPRAASNQPQHF. DNA of the CDR3: TGTGCCAGCACCCCCAGGGCGGCGAGCAATCAGCCCCAGCATTTT.

The chain carries TRBV4-1 and TRBJ2-7, with 9 positions matching TRBD2. The CDR3 is 15 residues long. Germline V gene sequence: CDR1 MGHRA, CDR2 YSYEKL. Trimming removed 4 bases from V and 1 base from J; junction bases left unmatched: 5. CDR3 sequence reads: CASSPGRGGSYEQYF. CDR3 DNA sequence: TGCGCCAGCAGCCCCGGGCGGGGGGGATCCTACGAGCAGTACTTC.

The rearrangement links TRBV5-1 to TRBJ1-6; D not certain. The CDR3 contains 14 residues. Germline V gene data show CDR1 as SGHRS and CDR2 as YFSETQ. The V end was cut by 0 bases, the J end by 6 bases, with 7 bases between. CDR3 bases: TGCGCCAGCAGCTTGGAGGGCGGTAATTCACCCCTCCACTTT. Translated, it gives CASSLEGGNSPLHF.

The chain recombines TRBV27 with TRBJ2-1; D is perhaps TRBD1 (7 bases). This CDR3 has 15 residues. In germline, CDR1 is MNHEY, CDR2 SMNVEV (reference sequence). The V end was cut by 2 bases, the J end by 3 bases, with 11 bases between. CDR3: CASSLGGTVYNEQFF. The DNA of the CDR3 is TGTGCCAGCAGTTTAGGGGGGACAGTCTACAATGAGCAGTTCTTC.

The CDR3, as DNA: TGTGCCAGCAGCTTGGGGGCTGGCACAGATACGCAGTATTTT. Translating gives CASSLGAGTDTQYF. This chain joins TRBV11-2 and TRBJ2-3; maybe TRBD1 (6 bases). Germline CDR1 is SGHAT and CDR2 is FQNNGV. The CDR3 spans 14 residues. V was shortened by 3 bases and J by 1 base, with 8 bases between the two germline ends.

Here the CDR3 reads CASQRVGNNQPQHF. The CDR3 DNA reads as TGTGCCAGCCAACGGGTAGGGAACAATCAGCCCCAGCATTTT. This chain joins TRBV6-1 and TRBJ1-5; no definite D call. The V gene lost 8 bases and the J gene lost 3 bases, with 14 bases spanning the gap. This CDR3 region has 14 residues. Per germline, CDR1 MNHNS and CDR2 SASEGT.

J is TRBJ2-7 and V is TRBV29-1; either TRBD1 or TRBD2 may fit D (5 bases each). This CDR3 spans 11 amino acids. The germline V and J ends were trimmed by 4 bases and 3 bases, with 7 bases remaining between them. Germline V gene lookup returns CDR1 SQVTM and CDR2 ANQGSEA. This CDR3 is CSVGDLYEQYF. CDR3 coding DNA: TGCAGCGTTGGGGACCTCTACGAGCAGTACTTC.